Below, 23 T cell receptor beta chains from the same sample are listed, as sequenced in a study of T cells in Graves' hyperthyroidism and ophthalmopathy. TCR beta CDR3 sequences were amplified from RNA transcripts. The HTBI primer set drove a first-round RT-PCR of the TCR CDR3. TCRdb analysed the multiplex PCR reads with MiXCR anew, one entry per CDR3 protein. Of hundreds of thousands of distinct CDR3 sequences listed, approximately 42% are singletons. Sequences were obtained from peripheral blood or thyroid tissue (not recorded which). Source of these receptors: an adult man with Graves' disease, either hyperthyroidism or ophthalmopathy (not recorded which).

Remarks on this clonotype: A read error may explain this, as a much larger clone is one base away. The rearrangement uses TRBV10-3 and TRBJ1-1; no definite D call. CDR1 and CDR2 (germline): ENHRY, SYGVKD. The CDR3 runs 14 residues. The CDR3 nucleotides read TGTGCCATCAGGATTGGAACAGCGAACGCTGAAGCTTTCTTT. This gives the protein CAIRIGTANAEAFF.

The V call is TRBV2, the J call TRBJ1-3; 10 bases align to TRBD1. Germline V gene sequence: CDR1 SNHLY, CDR2 FYNNEI. There are 15 residues in the CDR3. The V gene end was trimmed by 4 bases and the J gene end by 4 bases; junction bases not matched to a gene: 4. CDR3 loop: CASSGGQGQGNTIYF. The CDR3 coding sequence is TGTGCCAGCAGTGGGGGACAGGGGCAAGGAAACACCATATATTTT.

In this sample, this clonotype turned up many times. J is TRBJ2-5 and V is TRBV20-1; TRBD2 matches at 7 bases. CDR1 and CDR2 from the germline V gene are DFQATT and SNEGSKA (reference sequence). Germline trimming cut 1 base from V and 4 bases from J; bases unmatched to any gene: 3. The CDR3 totals 13 residues. CDR3 nucleotide sequence: TGCAGTGCTAGAGGCCTAGCGGTAGAGACCCAGTACTTC. It is translated as CSARGLAVETQYF.

This clonotype has only one observation. This sequence joins TRBV14 and TRBJ1-4; D uncertain. This CDR3 region has 14 residues. The germline CDR1 and CDR2 sequences are SGHDN and FVKESK. V lost 4 bases and J lost 5, with 11 bases in between. CDR3 nucleotide sequence: TGTGCCAGCAGCCGGCGGGCCCTAAATGAAAAACTGTTTTTT. Its translation: CASSRRALNEKLFF.

The J gene is TRBJ1-5, the V gene TRBV10-3; D call uncertain. Looked up from germline, CDR1 is ENHRY and CDR2 is SYGVKD. V gave up 11 bases and J gave up 4 bases, with 12 bases separating them. This CDR3 is 12 amino acids long. The CDR3, as DNA: TGTGCCTGGAGTGTGGGGAATCAGCCCCAGCATTTT. Amino acid sequence: CAWSVGNQPQHF.

The J gene is TRBJ1-1, the V gene TRBV5-1; 8 nucleotides agree with TRBD1. Germline V CDR1 and CDR2: SGHRS, YFSETQ. This CDR3 region has 16 residues. V lost 7 bases and J lost 4; bases outside the gene matches: 15. This CDR3 reads CASGQMAGGAGTEAFF. CDR3 in DNA: TGCGCCAGCGGACAGATGGCAGGGGGCGCGGGCACTGAAGCTTTCTTT.

This chain links TRBV10-3 with TRBJ2-7; D ambiguous. Trimming took off 11 bases at V and 2 bases at J, with 19 bases between the two ends. Germline assignment: CDR1 ENHRY and CDR2 SYGVKD. The CDR3 totals 14 residues. CDR3 region: CAEIRAGDTYEQYF. CDR3 nucleotides: TGTGCCGAGATTCGGGCAGGAGATACCTACGAGCAGTACTTC.

For this clonotype: A read error is possible here, since a much larger clone lies one base away. V gene TRBV7-2 combines with J gene TRBJ1-1; perhaps TRBD1 as D (6 bases). Germline CDR1 and CDR2: SGHTA and FQGNSA. The CDR3 has 15 residues. V lost 1 base to trimming and J lost 1 base, with 10 bases between them. The CDR3 DNA reads as TGTGCCAGCAGCTTAGAACTGGGGGCGAACACTGAAGCTTTCTTT. Its translation is CASSLELGANTEAFF.

The V call is TRBV7-9, the J call TRBJ1-1; a weak D match, TRBD1 (5 bases). In germline, CDR1 is SEHNR, CDR2 FQNEAQ (reference sequence). The CDR3 extends over 15 amino acids. V gave up 5 bases and J gave up 7 bases, with 20 bases separating them. The CDR3 loop reads CASSEGEYGGIEAFF. CDR3 nucleotides: TGTGCCAGCAGCGAAGGGGAATATGGCGGGATTGAAGCTTTCTTT.

This clonotype was seen ten or more times. The V gene is TRBV10-3, the J gene TRBJ1-1; D is uncertain. CDR1 is ENHRY, CDR2 SYGVKD, per germline. V lost 3 bases and J lost 1, with 6 bases in between. CDR3 length: 13 residues. The DNA for the CDR3 is TGTGCCATCAGTGAAAGTCAGAACACTGAAGCTTTCTTT. Protein product: CAISESQNTEAFF.

The sample holds a few counts of this clonotype. The chain employs TRBV19 and TRBJ1-1; D is possibly TRBD1 (5 bases). Germline CDR1 and CDR2: LNHDA and SQIVND (reference sequence). The CDR3 is 12 residues long. Trimming stripped 10 bases from V and 1 base from J, with 10 bases between. The CDR3 DNA is TGTGCCACTGAAACAGGGAACACTGAAGCTTTCTTT. Amino acid sequence: CATETGNTEAFF.

In its sample, this clonotype was seen a few times. This chain links TRBV29-1 with TRBJ2-7; D is undetermined. CDR1 is SQVTM, CDR2 ANQGSEA, per germline. The CDR3 runs to 12 residues. With 5 bases removed from V and 4 bases from J, the gap between germline ends came to 12 bases. The CDR3 here is CSVKKTQYEQYF. CDR3 DNA: TGCAGCGTTAAAAAGACGCAATACGAGCAGTACTTC.

This clonotype has more than one count but fewer than ten. The chain uses TRBV11-3 and TRBJ1-5; D gene ambiguous. The CDR3 length is 15 residues. Deletions cut 6 bases from V and 0 bases from J, with 12 bases between. Germline CDR1 SGHNT, CDR2 YENEEA. As DNA, the CDR3 is TGTGCCAGCAGTGGATATGGGGATAGCAATCAGCCCCAGCATTTT. This translates into CASSGYGDSNQPQHF. Full variable domain (outside the CDR3, taken from reference TRBV11-3 and TRBJ1-5): EAGVVQSPRYKIIEKKQPVAFWCNPISGHNTLYWYLQNLGQGPELLIRYENEEAVDDSQLPKDRFSAERLKGVDSTLKIQPAELGDSAVYLCASSGYGDSNQPQHFGDGTRLSIL.

The chain couples TRBV2 to TRBJ1-4; no firm D call. The germline CDR1 and CDR2 sequences are SNHLY and FYNNEI. The length of the CDR3 is 15 residues. V lost 3 bases to trimming and J lost 5 bases, with 13 bases between them. The CDR3 nucleotides are TGTGCCAGCAGTGATCGAGGGCACCGGAATGAAAAACTGTTTTTT. Protein sequence: CASSDRGHRNEKLFF.

The sample holds a few counts of this clonotype. The gene calls are TRBV12-3 or TRBV12-4 and TRBJ1-2, with D perhaps matching TRBD1 (6 bases). The ends were cut back, 5 bases at V and 7 bases at J, with 17 bases in the middle. CDR3 length: 14 residues. In DNA form, the CDR3 reads TGTGCCAGCAGTGAAAGTGCCGGGACAACTGGCTACACCTTC. It specifies CASSESAGTTGYTF.

For this clonotype: A much bigger clone sits one base away, suggesting this may be a read error. The CDR3 DNA follows: TGTGCCAGCACTCTAGACAGGGGTCCTAATGAAAAACTGTCTTTT. Its protein product is CASTLDRGPNEKLSF. The rearrangement links TRBV2 to TRBJ1-4; 8 bases agree with TRBD1. The CDR3 spans 15 residues. The germline V gene has CDR1 SNHLY and CDR2 FYNNEI.

This sequence joins TRBV29-1 and TRBJ2-7; 10 nucleotides align to TRBD1. The last part of the DNA fits TRBJ2-1 better; the J call may be wrong. This CDR3 spans 15 amino acids. Germline V gene lookup returns CDR1 SQVTM and CDR2 ANQGSEA. The CDR3 loop reads CSVKPGQGNYNEQFF. The CDR3 region has the DNA TGCAGCGTCAAGCCGGGACAGGGGAATTACAATGAGCAGTTCTTC.

This chain joins TRBV15 and TRBJ1-1, with a weak D call TRBD1 (5 bases). V shed 2 bases and J shed 4 bases, with 11 bases lying between them. This CDR3 contains 14 residues. CDR1 LNHNV and CDR2 YYDKDF come from the germline V gene (reference sequence). CDR3 sequence (DNA): TGTGCCACCAGCAGATTTGGGGCCGCCACTGAAGCTTTCTTT. The encoded protein is CATSRFGAATEAFF. The variable domain in full, with the rest retrieved from reference TRBV15 and TRBJ1-1, is DAMVIQNPRYQVTQFGKPVTLSCSQTLNHNVMYWYQQKSSQAPKLLFHYYDKDFNNEADTPDNFQSRRPNTSFCFLDIRSPGLGDTAMYLCATSRFGAATEAFFGQGTRLTVV.

Concerning this clonotype itself: Compared with germline, one end of the junction differs, possibly owing to a read error. The chain is built from TRBV12-3 or TRBV12-4 and TRBJ1-4, with D perhaps TRBD1 (6 bases). The CDR3 consists of 15 residues. CDR3 sequence: CDSSYSGTKDEKLFF. CDR3 DNA: TGTGACAGCAGCTACTCCGGGACAAAAGACGAAAAACTGTTTTTT.

On this clonotype: Being one base from a much bigger clone, this may be a read error. The chain is built from TRBV7-9 and TRBJ2-5; TRBD2 is a possible D gene (5 bases). The CDR3 is 14 amino acids. Trimming took 4 bases from V and 2 from J, leaving 11 bases between them. Looked up from germline, CDR1 is SEHNR and CDR2 is FQNEAQ (reference sequence). Here the CDR3 reads CASSSLVVQETQYF. The CDR3 DNA is TGTGCCAGCAGCTCACTAGTGGTTCAAGAGACCCAGTACTTC. The variable domain in full, with the rest retrieved from reference TRBV7-9 and TRBJ2-5, is DTGVSQNPRHKITKRGQNVTFRCDPISEHNRLYWYRQTLGQGPEFLTYFQNEAQLEKSRLLSDRFSAERPKGSFSTLEIQRTEQGDSAMYLCASSSLVVQETQYFGPGTRLLVL.

The table lists this clonotype with a few counts. This chain connects TRBV7-9 to TRBJ2-5; 13 bases align to TRBD2. The CDR3 loop spans 17 amino acids. The trim removed 5 bases at V and 5 bases at J, leaving 11 bases unmatched. CDR1 and CDR2 (germline): SEHNR, FQNEAQ (reference sequence). The CDR3 DNA is TGTGCCAGCAGCCATCAGGTGCGGACTAGCGGGAGTGAGACCCAGTACTTC. It specifies CASSHQVRTSGSETQYF.

The table lists this clonotype with a few counts. In DNA, the CDR3 is TGCAGTGCTAGAGTAGCAGCGGGGGTGGAAGAGACCCAGTACTTC. Its protein is CSARVAAGVEETQYF. The chain links TRBV20-1 to TRBJ2-5, with TRBD2 matching 8 bases. Germline-derived CDR1 and CDR2 are DFQATT and SNEGSKA (reference sequence). The CDR3 consists of 15 residues. Losses at the gene ends were 1 base for V and 3 bases for J; bases not matched to a gene: 7.

The chain joins TRBV2 to TRBJ1-3; D not resolved. With 4 bases removed from V and 8 bases from J, the gap between germline ends came to 9 bases. There are 12 residues in the CDR3. Germline CDR1 SNHLY, CDR2 FYNNEI. The CDR3 protein is CASSARRDTIYF. The CDR3 coding sequence is TGTGCCAGCAGTGCCCGCCGGGACACCATATATTTT.